A single TCR beta chain is shown here with its context. Its binding antigen is unknown. The sample holds no much larger clone one base away, and base qualities are not on file. The sample belongs to a study of blood T cell repertoires in COVID-19 (TCRdb year 2020). Some background on the complete study: The collaborator samples originated in the United States, Italy and Spain and spanned the acute and convalescent phases of COVID-19. The samples were drawn from the first 160 participants of the ongoing ImmuneRACE study and from 950 to 1,500 subjects provided by 6 global collaborators. The prospective study material was composed of cDNA or gDNA derived from T cells, B-cell-depleted T cells, or PBMCs. The repertoires were made available in a free public database intended to serve as a resource for research on the immune response to SARS-CoV-2. Where available, HLA class I and class II types were taken from metadata supplied by the sample provider and were not determined by assay-based typing. Sample metadata almost always included a de-identified subject ID, COVID-19 status, age in years and sex. The dataset comprised deeply sampled blood TCRbeta repertoires from subjects exposed to, actively infected with, or recovered from COVID-19.

The immunoSEQ Assay, a bias-controlled multiplex PCR, was used to amplify TCRbeta CDR3 regions from genomic DNA. On the study's bioinformatics: Within the assay, amplification of reference gene primers was used to estimate how many nucleated cells each sample contained. To quantify the absolute abundance of each unique TCRbeta CDR3 rearrangement, sequence reads were collapsed and filtered. For each sample, productive Simpson clonality was calculated as the square root of Simpson's diversity index over productive rearrangements. This immuneACCESS table, as held by TCRdb, lists in-frame sequences with V and J called but not all clones. Of the missing ones, under half trace to an unresolved V gene in checked studies; the others have no known cause. V, J and clone size are those of that table, while D and trimming were read from the DNA. This sample comprises 200,000 or so clones, 80% to 85% of them detected only once. Together, the top ten hold about 4.8% of the sample.

Study-wide findings and limitations: Clinical and demographic metadata were provided uncurated, with the amount varying by source and participant.

CDR1 SGHVS and CDR2 FQNEAQ were looked up in the germline V gene. Between the V and J ends, shortened by 3 bases and 5 bases respectively, the junction contains 10 bases. There are 14 amino acids in the CDR3, from cysteine to phenylalanine inclusive. The kept DNA is CDR3 alone, 42 bases in frame from the first base. Collaborating institutions collected whole blood in K2EDTA tubes following their own protocols. Collaborator samples were shipped for TCRbeta analysis as frozen whole blood, isolated PBMCs, or DNA extracted from either sample type. The sample consisted of peripheral blood. This TCR came from a woman aged 30 to 39 with acute or convalescent COVID-19. The chain is encoded by TRBV7-8 joined to TRBJ1-4; the D gene assignment is ambiguous. The nucleotide sequence reads TGTGCCAGCAGCTTGACAAGTCAGAATGAAAAACTGTTTTTT. The resulting protein is CASSLTSQNEKLFF.